This TCR beta chain came from a study of T cell responses to AZD1222 COVID-19 vaccine. For the study at large: Second doses at about 4 or about 12 weeks were pooled.

The table lists this clone with a count of one. What it binds is unknown. The length of the CDR3 is 13 residues. V was shortened by 0 bases and J by 9 bases, with 11 bases between the two germline ends. Germline V lookup: CDR1 SGDLS, CDR2 YYNGEE. The method was immunoSEQ multiplex PCR; TCRdb's version includes in-frame clones alone and lacks a portion of them. The sample comprises over 85,000 clones, over 75% of which are singletons, and 4% to 5% rests with the top ten. Overall study results and limits: Only six individuals given AZD1222 were seropositive at baseline.

The sequence derives from an adult in good health. The chain links TRBV9 to TRBJ2-3; no clear D gene. Sequencing was performed on peripheral blood, taken on day 0 of AZD1222 vaccination. In DNA, the CDR3 is TGTGCCAGCAGCGTAGAGGCCCCCAGCACGCAGTATTTT. Protein product: CASSVEAPSTQYF.